This TCR beta chain was sequenced during a study of shared clonotypes between healthy human individuals. TCRdb's table, derived via immunoSEQ multiplex PCR, lists solely in-frame clones and lacks some. The table lists about 2 million clones, about 95% of them singletons, with 1.1% in the top ten. Cells designated naive CD8 were CD45RO-negative and were positively selected for CCR7, with terminally differentiated effector memory CD45RA+ cells excluded. This CDR3 is 19 amino acids long. Per the germline V gene, CDR1 is GTSNPN and CDR2 is SVGIG (reference sequence). V dropped 0 bases and J dropped 7 bases, with 27 bases sitting between them.

This clonotype originated in a man aged 18 to 29 in good health. The specimen was naive CD8+ T cells sorted from blood. The V call is TRBV30, the J call TRBJ1-4, with D uncertain. The CDR3 coding sequence is TGTGCCTGGAGTGTATTCTGGGGTTGGGCGGAGGGCCTTTCTGAAAAACTGTTTTTT. Translation gives CAWSVFWGWAEGLSEKLFF.